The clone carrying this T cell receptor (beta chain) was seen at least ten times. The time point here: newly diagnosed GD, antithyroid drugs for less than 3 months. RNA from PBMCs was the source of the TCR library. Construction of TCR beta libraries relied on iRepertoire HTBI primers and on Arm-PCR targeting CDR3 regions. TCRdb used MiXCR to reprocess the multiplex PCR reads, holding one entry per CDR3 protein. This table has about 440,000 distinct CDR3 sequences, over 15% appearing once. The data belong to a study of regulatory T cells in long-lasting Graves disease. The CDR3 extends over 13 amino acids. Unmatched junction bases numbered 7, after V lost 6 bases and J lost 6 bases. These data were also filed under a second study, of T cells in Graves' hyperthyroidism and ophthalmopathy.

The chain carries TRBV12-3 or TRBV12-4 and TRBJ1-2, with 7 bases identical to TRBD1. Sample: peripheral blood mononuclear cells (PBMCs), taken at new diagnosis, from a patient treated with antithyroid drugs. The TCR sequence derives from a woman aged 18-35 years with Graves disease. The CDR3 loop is CASSRDRDHGYTF. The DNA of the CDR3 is TGTGCCAGCAGCCGGGACAGAGACCATGGCTACACCTTC.